This entry lists 17 T cell receptor beta chains sequenced from one sample in a study of blood T cell repertoires in COVID-19. Profiled with immunoSEQ multiplex PCR; TCRdb holds only in-frame clones, not every one. Of about 200,000 clones listed, about nine tenths were seen once; the top ten hold approximately 2%. Sequencing was carried out using PBMCs or T cells enriched from blood (not recorded which). The receptor set was obtained from a woman aged 30 to 39 who had recovered from COVID-19.

The DNA of the CDR3 is TGTGCCAGCAGCGCCAAACAGGGGGCGCCGAACACTGAAGCTTTCTTT. Its translation: CASSAKQGAPNTEAFF. The V call is TRBV13, the J call TRBJ1-1, with 9 bases lining up with TRBD1. This CDR3 region has 16 residues. Germline CDR1 reads PRHDT; CDR2 reads FYEKMQ (reference sequence). V lost 5 bases, J lost 1 base, and 8 bases stayed unmatched.

V and J are TRBV3-1 (or the pseudogene TRBV3-2) and TRBJ1-1, with 10 bases that match TRBD1. The CDR3 totals 15 residues. Losses at the gene ends were 2 bases for V and 1 base for J; bases not matched to a gene: 1. Germline values: CDR1 LGHDT, CDR2 YNNKEL (reference sequence). The CDR3 DNA follows: TGTGCCAGCAGCCAACGACAGGGGGCGAACACTGAAGCTTTCTTT. Translating gives CASSQRQGANTEAFF.

In its sample, this clone was seen a few times. This chain connects TRBV11-3 to TRBJ2-1; D unclear. This CDR3 is 14 amino acids long. V dropped 6 bases and J dropped 9 bases, with 18 bases sitting between them. Germline lookup yields CDR1 SGHNT and CDR2 YENEEA. CDR3 DNA: TGTGCCAGCAGGCTAGAATTGGAAAGTGGTGAGCAGTTCTTC. It encodes CASRLELESGEQFF.

V gene TRBV6-4 combines with J gene TRBJ1-4, with TRBD1 identical over 7 bases. This CDR3 region has 15 residues. J was trimmed by 2 bases and V by 7 bases; bases with no gene match: 7. Germline V gene data show CDR1 as MRHNA and CDR2 as SNTAGT. CDR3 residues: CASKKGAGTNEKLFF. CDR3 coding DNA: TGTGCCAGCAAAAAGGGGGCGGGGACTAATGAAAAACTGTTTTTT.

V usage is TRBV7-9 and J usage is TRBJ2-7, with D unresolved. The germline gives CDR1 SEHNR, CDR2 FQNEAQ (reference sequence). V lost 2 bases and J 5 bases, leaving 10 bases between the germline ends. This CDR3 has 13 residues. In DNA, the CDR3 is TGTGCCAGCAGCTTAAGCCCAGACAACGAGCAGTACTTC. This encodes CASSLSPDNEQYF.

The chain employs TRBV12-3 or TRBV12-4 and TRBJ2-7; D perhaps matches TRBD1 (6 bases). Trimming stripped 4 bases from V and 4 bases from J, with 8 bases between. The CDR3 consists of 12 residues. The CDR3 coding sequence is TGTGCCAGCAGTTCGGACAGTTACGAGCAGTACTTC. It encodes CASSSDSYEQYF.

The genes are TRBV19 and TRBJ2-7; maybe TRBD1 (5 bases). The CDR3 sequence is 14 residues long. The V end was cut by 5 bases, the J end by 0 bases, with 11 bases between. Germline CDR1 reads LNHDA; CDR2 reads SQIVND (reference sequence). CDR3 residues: CASSHQGRSYEQYF. The CDR3 nucleotides read TGTGCCAGTAGTCACCAGGGCCGCTCCTACGAGCAGTACTTC.

The rearrangement uses TRBV5-1 and TRBJ2-3; D is perhaps TRBD1 (5 bases). Germline V CDR1 and CDR2: SGHRS, YFSETQ. CDR3 length: 14 residues. With 0 bases removed from V and 3 bases from J, the gap between germline ends came to 8 bases. CDR3 bases: TGCGCCAGCAGCTTGGGGGGCCCTACAGATACGCAGTATTTT. Protein: CASSLGGPTDTQYF.

The chain is built from TRBV9 and TRBJ2-1, with 7 bases identical to TRBD2. This CDR3 has 16 residues. The germline V gene encodes CDR1 SGDLS and CDR2 YYNGEE. The trim removed 3 bases at V and 3 bases at J, leaving 9 bases unmatched. The CDR3 DNA reads as TGTGCCAGCAGCGCAACCGGGACTAAGAACTACAATGAGCAGTTCTTC. Encoded protein: CASSATGTKNYNEQFF. The full variable domain, with the rest looked up from reference TRBV9 and TRBJ2-1, is DSGVTQTPKHLITATGQRVTLRCSPRSGDLSVYWYQQSLDQGLQFLIQYYNGEERAKGNILERFSAQQFPDLHSELNLSSLELGDSALYFCASSATGTKNYNEQFFGPGTRLTVL.

V usage is TRBV29-1 and J usage is TRBJ1-1, with no clear D. This CDR3 comprises 14 residues. Trimming removed 4 bases at V and 5 bases at J, with 17 bases between. Germline CDR1 and CDR2: SQVTM and ANQGSEA. In nucleotides, the CDR3 is TGCAGCGTTGTTGACTCAACGATTTCTACTGAAGCTTTCTTT. It translates to CSVVDSTISTEAFF.

The chain links TRBV7-8 to TRBJ2-1; 8 positions agree with TRBD1. Per the germline V gene, CDR1 is SGHVS and CDR2 is FQNEAQ. The junction had 6 bases not matched to a gene; V was cut back by 1 base and J by 7 bases. CDR3 length equals 15 residues. Here the CDR3 DNA reads TGTGCCAGCAGCTTAGTGTTTACAGGGGGGAATGAGCAGTTCTTC. Translation gives CASSLVFTGGNEQFF.

DNA for the CDR3: TGTGCCAGTAGCCCAGCGGGACGGTATTACAATGAGCAGTTCTTC. It yields the protein CASSPAGRYYNEQFF. The genes are TRBV19 and TRBJ2-1; TRBD2 matches 7 bases. Trimming cost V 6 bases and J 4 bases; bases outside gene matches: 9. Germline loops: CDR1 LNHDA, CDR2 SQIVND (reference sequence). The CDR3 sequence is 15 residues long.

The chain couples TRBV5-1 to TRBJ1-4; D is possibly TRBD1 (6 bases). V lost 1 base to trimming and J lost 1 base, with 20 bases between them. CDR3 length: 19 residues. Germline lookup yields CDR1 SGHRS and CDR2 YFSETQ. Written as DNA, the CDR3 is TGCGCCAGCAGCTTGAGGGGGAAAGGGCGGTTTGGAACTAATGAAAAACTGTTTTTT. Translation gives CASSLRGKGRFGTNEKLFF.

The rearrangement links TRBV7-2 to TRBJ1-1; no firm D call. Per germline, CDR1 SGHTA and CDR2 FQGNSA. The ends were cut back, 6 bases at V and 1 base at J, with 9 bases in the middle. The CDR3 has 13 amino acids. The CDR3 is CASSTGRNTEAFF. CDR3 nucleotides: TGTGCCAGCAGTACGGGGAGGAACACTGAAGCTTTCTTT.

This clone was observed a handful of times. The chain employs TRBV5-1 and TRBJ1-4; TRBD1 aligns across 8 bases. Trimming at V came to 0 bases and at J to 4 bases, leaving 8 bases not matched to a gene. The V gene's germline CDR1 is SGHRS and CDR2 YFSETQ. The CDR3 totals 17 residues. The CDR3 region has the DNA TGCGCCAGCAGCTTGGGGACAGGGAGCGCCTTTAATGAAAAACTGTTTTTT. Translating it yields CASSLGTGSAFNEKLFF.

The chain joins TRBV6-5 to TRBJ2-5, with 10 bases matching TRBD2. There are 16 residues in the CDR3. The junction had 10 bases not matched to a gene; V was cut back by 4 bases and J by 5 bases. Per germline, CDR1 MNHEY and CDR2 SVGAGI. The CDR3 protein is CASSSGLAEKGETQYF. CDR3 DNA sequence: TGTGCCAGCAGTTCTGGACTAGCGGAGAAAGGGGAGACCCAGTACTTC.

The CDR3 region has the DNA TGTGCCAGCAGTTACTCGGGACTAGCGGGAGTCGGGGGCACAGATACGCAGTATTTT. Encoded protein: CASSYSGLAGVGGTDTQYF. V usage is TRBV6-2 or TRBV6-3 and J usage is TRBJ2-3; TRBD2 matches at 14 bases. The CDR3 consists of 19 residues. J gave up 1 base and V 0 bases, and 6 bases lay outside the gene matches. Germline V gives CDR1 MNHEY, CDR2 SVGEGT.